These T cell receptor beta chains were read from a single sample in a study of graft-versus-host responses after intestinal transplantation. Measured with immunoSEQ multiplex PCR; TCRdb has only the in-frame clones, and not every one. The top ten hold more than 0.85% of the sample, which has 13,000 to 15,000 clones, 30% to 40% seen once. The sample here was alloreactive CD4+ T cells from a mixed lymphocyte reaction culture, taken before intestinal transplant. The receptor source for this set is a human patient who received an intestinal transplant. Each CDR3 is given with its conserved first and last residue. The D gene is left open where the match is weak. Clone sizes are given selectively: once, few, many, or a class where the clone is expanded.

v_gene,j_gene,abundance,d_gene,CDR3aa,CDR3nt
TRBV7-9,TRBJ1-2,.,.,CASSFQTGFDYGYTF,TGTGCCAGCAGCTTCCAGACAGGCTTCGACTATGGCTACACCTTC
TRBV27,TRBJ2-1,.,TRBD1,CASSTGTGGQNEQFF,TGTGCCAGCAGTACCGGGACAGGGGGCCAGAATGAGCAGTTCTTC
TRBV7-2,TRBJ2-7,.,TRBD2,CASSFDGLAGGQYF,TGTGCCAGCAGCTTTGACGGACTAGCGGGGGGTCAGTACTTC
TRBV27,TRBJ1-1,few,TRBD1,CASSLLGQGEAFF,TGTGCCAGCAGTTTACTGGGACAGGGGGAAGCTTTCTTT
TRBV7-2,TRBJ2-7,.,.,CASSLGTGFYEQYF,TGTGCCAGCAGCTTAGGTACAGGGTTTTACGAGCAGTACTTC
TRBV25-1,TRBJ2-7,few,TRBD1,CASSATGVSYEQYF,TGTGCCAGCAGTGCGACAGGGGTCTCCTACGAGCAGTACTTC
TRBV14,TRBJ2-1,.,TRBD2,CASSHTLAGPSSYNEQFF,TGTGCCAGCAGCCACACGCTAGCGGGCCCGAGCTCCTACAATGAGCAGTTCTTC
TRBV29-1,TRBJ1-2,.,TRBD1,CSVAAGGRYGYTF,TGCAGCGTTGCCGCAGGGGGTAGATATGGCTACACCTTC
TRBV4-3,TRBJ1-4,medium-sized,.,CASSQGATDNEKLFF,TGCGCCAGCAGCCAAGGGGCAACCGATAATGAAAAACTGTTTTTT
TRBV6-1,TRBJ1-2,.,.,CASSDYWTAVYGYTF,TGTGCCAGCAGTGACTACTGGACAGCAGTCTATGGCTACACCTTC
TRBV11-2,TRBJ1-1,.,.,CASSLFVQGTTEAFF,TGTGCCAGCAGCTTATTTGTCCAGGGTACCACTGAAGCTTTCTTT
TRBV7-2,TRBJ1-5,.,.,CASSLTTSNQPQHF,TGTGCCAGCAGCTTAACTACTAGCAATCAGCCCCAGCATTTT
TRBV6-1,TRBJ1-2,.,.,CASSEVAGRYGYTF,TGTGCCAGCAGTGAAGTCGCAGGGAGGTATGGCTACACCTTC
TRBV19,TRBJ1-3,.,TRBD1,CASSIGTGGSGNTIYF,TGTGCCAGTAGTATAGGGACAGGGGGCTCTGGAAACACCATATATTTT
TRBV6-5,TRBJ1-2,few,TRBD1,CASSYSTGVYGYTF,TGTGCCAGCAGTTACTCGACAGGGGTCTATGGCTACACCTTC
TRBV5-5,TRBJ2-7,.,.,CASSLVRFRNEQYF,TGTGCCAGCAGCTTGGTCAGGTTTAGGAACGAGCAGTACTTC
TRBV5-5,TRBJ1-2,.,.,CASSLVLGAPYGYTF,TGTGCCAGCAGCTTGGTATTAGGGGCACCATATGGCTACACCTTC
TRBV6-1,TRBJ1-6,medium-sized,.,CASSAGRVGFSLHF,TGTGCCAGCAGTGCGGGTAGAGTAGGATTTTCCCTCCACTTT
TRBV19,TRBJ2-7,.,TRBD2,CASSLRGIGTRIPYEQYF,TGTGCCAGTAGCCTCCGGGGAATTGGGACTAGGATCCCCTACGAGCAGTACTTC
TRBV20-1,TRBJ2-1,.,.,CSAGVVHEQFF,TGCAGTGCCGGAGTAGTGCATGAGCAGTTCTTC
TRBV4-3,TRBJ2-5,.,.,CASSQGSISAETQYF,TGCGCCAGCAGCCAAGGGTCAATCTCAGCGGAGACCCAGTACTTC
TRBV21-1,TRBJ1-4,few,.,CASSKVAGQGLSEKLFF,TGTGCCAGCAGCAAAGTGGCAGGACAGGGTTTGTCCGAAAAACTGTTTTTT
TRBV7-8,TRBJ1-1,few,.,CASSLNGGGLTEAFF,TGTGCCAGCAGCTTAAACGGGGGTGGGCTCACTGAAGCTTTCTTT
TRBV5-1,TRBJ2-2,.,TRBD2,CASSLPPSGGANTGELFF,TGCGCCAGCAGCTTGCCCCCTAGCGGGGGGGCCAACACCGGGGAGCTGTTTTTT
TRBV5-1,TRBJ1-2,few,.,CASSLDSNYGYTF,TGCGCCAGCAGCTTGGACAGTAACTATGGCTACACCTTC
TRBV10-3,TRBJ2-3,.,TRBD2,CAIRKATTSGGDTQYF,TGTGCCATCAGGAAAGCGACGACTAGCGGGGGTGATACGCAGTATTTT
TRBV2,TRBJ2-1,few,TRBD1,CASSEARQGSNEQFF,TGTGCCAGCAGTGAAGCTCGACAGGGAAGCAATGAGCAGTTCTTC
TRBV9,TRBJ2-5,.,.,CASQEGIGGETQYF,TGTGCCTCACAAGAGGGGATAGGGGGAGAGACCCAGTACTTC
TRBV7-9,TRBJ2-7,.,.,CASSQTRDSGYEQYF,TGCGCCAGCAGCCAAACCCGGGACTCCGGCTACGAGCAGTACTTC
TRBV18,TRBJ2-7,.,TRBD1,CASSQSSAGTGGPSTLF,TGTGCCAGCTCACAATCCTCCGCCGGGACAGGGGGCCCCTCCACTCTCTTC
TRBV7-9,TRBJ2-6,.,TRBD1,CASSFRGPGANVLTF,TGTGCCAGCAGCTTCAGGGGGCCCGGGGCCAACGTCCTGACTTTC
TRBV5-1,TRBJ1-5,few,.,CASSSLGGRDSNGDQPQHF,TGCGCCAGCAGCTCGCTAGGCGGGAGGGATTCTAATGGTGATCAGCCCCAGCATTTT
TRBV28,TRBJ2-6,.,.,CASHSGSGANVLTF,TGTGCCAGCCATTCCGGCTCTGGGGCCAACGTCCTGACTTTC
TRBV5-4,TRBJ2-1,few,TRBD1,CASSFDRGNEQFF,TGTGCCAGCAGCTTTGACAGGGGTAATGAGCAGTTCTTC
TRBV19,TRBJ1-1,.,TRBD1,CASRPGQGLNTEAFF,TGTGCCAGTAGGCCGGGACAGGGGCTGAACACTGAAGCTTTCTTT
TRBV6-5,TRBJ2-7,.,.,CASRRGYSYEQYF,TGTGCCAGCAGAAGGGGGTACTCCTACGAGCAGTACTTC
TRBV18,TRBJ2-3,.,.,CASSPSGAPTDTQYF,TGTGCCAGCTCACCAAGTGGGGCCCCCACAGATACGCAGTATTTT
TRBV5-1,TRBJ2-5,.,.,CASSLGGSIQETQYF,TGCGCCAGCAGCTTGGGAGGCAGCATACAAGAGACCCAGTACTTC
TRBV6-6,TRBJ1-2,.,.,CASSGGIGYTF,TGTGCCAGCAGTGGAGGGATAGGCTACACCTTC
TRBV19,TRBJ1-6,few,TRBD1,CASSIGGQAGPLHF,TGTGCCAGTAGTATCGGGGGACAGGCCGGACCCCTCCACTTT
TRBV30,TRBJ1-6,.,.,CAWSGGPGTLHF,TGTGCCTGGAGCGGGGGGCCGGGGACCCTCCACTTT
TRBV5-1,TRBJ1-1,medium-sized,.,CASSLGRESAEAFF,TGCGCCAGCAGCTTGGGCAGGGAAAGCGCTGAAGCTTTCTTT
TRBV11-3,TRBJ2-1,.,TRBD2,CASSPTSGGANEQFF,TGTGCCAGCAGCCCGACTAGCGGGGGGGCAAATGAGCAGTTCTTC
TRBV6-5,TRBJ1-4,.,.,CASSYSQGRNEKLFF,TGTGCCAGCAGTTACTCTCAGGGAAGGAATGAAAAACTGTTTTTT
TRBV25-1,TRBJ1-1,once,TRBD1,CASSRQGFTEAFF,TGTGCCAGCAGTCGACAGGGTTTCACTGAAGCTTTCTTT
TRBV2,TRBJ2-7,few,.,CASSESWQNEQYF,TGTGCCAGCAGTGAATCCTGGCAGAACGAGCAGTACTTC
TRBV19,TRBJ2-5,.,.,CASSIGRGWEETQYF,TGTGCCAGTAGTATAGGCAGGGGATGGGAAGAGACCCAGTACTTC
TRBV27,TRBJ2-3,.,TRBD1,CASSLDRERPQYF,TGTGCCAGCAGTTTAGACAGGGAACGCCCGCAGTATTTT
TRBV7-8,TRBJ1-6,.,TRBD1,CASSWTGSSYNSPLHF,TGTGCCAGCAGCTGGACAGGGAGCTCCTATAATTCACCCCTCCACTTT
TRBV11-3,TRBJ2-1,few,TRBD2,CASSHRLAGSYNEQFF,TGTGCCAGCAGCCACCGACTAGCGGGGAGTTACAATGAGCAGTTCTTC
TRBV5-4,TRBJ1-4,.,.,CASSLATGGAANEKLFF,TGTGCCAGCAGCTTGGCGACAGGAGGCGCGGCTAATGAAAAACTGTTTTTT
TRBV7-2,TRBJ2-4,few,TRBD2,CASSLAVAGALGYKNIQYF,TGTGCCAGCAGCTTAGCTGTAGCGGGGGCCCTGGGATACAAAAACATTCAGTACTTC
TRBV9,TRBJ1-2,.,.,CASLGGGSWGYTF,TGTGCCAGCTTGGGCGGGGGGTCTTGGGGCTACACCTTC
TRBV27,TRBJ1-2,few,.,CADKRRSEFPFGYGYTF,TGTGCCGACAAACGACGGTCCGAATTCCCTTTTGGCTATGGCTACACCTTC
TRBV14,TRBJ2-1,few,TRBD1,CASSQLPGTGSYNEQFF,TGTGCCAGCAGCCAACTTCCCGGGACAGGGAGTTACAATGAGCAGTTCTTC
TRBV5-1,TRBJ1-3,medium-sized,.,CASSRAARGSGNTIYF,TGCGCCAGCAGCAGGGCTGCCCGGGGCTCTGGAAACACCATATATTTT
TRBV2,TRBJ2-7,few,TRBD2,CAVRGSTYEQYF,TGTGCCGTGCGGGGGAGCACCTACGAGCAGTACTTC